This T cell receptor beta chain was captured by sequencing in a study of glioma-infiltrating T cells. General study findings and limits: Gliomas, especially low-grade, showed above-expected tissue-blood divergence; non-neoplastic patients showed below.

Using RNA template, CDR3s of TCR alpha and beta were amplified with iRepertoire arm-PCR. TCRdb re-analysed the multiplex PCR reads in MiXCR, keeping a single row per CDR3 protein. The sample gives around 20,000 distinct CDR3 sequences, about 22% of which show up once; around 13% is in the top ten. The junction had 6 bases not matched to a gene; V was cut back by 3 bases and J by 6 bases. Germline V gives CDR1 SNHLY, CDR2 FYNNEI. The CDR3 covers 15 residues. This clonotype appeared a few times. What it binds is not known. The V and J genes are TRBV2 and TRBJ1-2, with 11 bases lining up with TRBD1. The TCR was taken from a human donor with low-grade glioma or glioblastoma, undergoing nonglioma brain surgery, or in good health (not recorded which). The sample taken for sequencing was glioma tissue, nonneoplastic brain tissue, or PBMCs (not recorded which). The CDR3 DNA is TGTGCCAGCAGTGAGGGCTGGGACAGGGGGAATGGCTACACCTTC. Amino acid sequence: CASSEGWDRGNGYTF.